This note documents a single T cell receptor (beta chain) sequence. This receptor's antigen is unknown. No base-level quality is on record; no much larger clone is a single base apart. Whole blood was collected in K2EDTA tubes by collaborating institutions according to the institutions' own protocols. Collaborator samples were shipped for TCRbeta analysis as frozen whole blood, isolated PBMCs, or DNA extracted from either sample type. V lost 5 bases and J lost 5 bases; the stretch between them is 32 bases long. The germline V gene encodes CDR1 LGHDT and CDR2 YNNKEL (reference sequence). Including the terminal cysteine and phenylalanine, the CDR3 comprises 20 residues. The sequence is cut down to CDR3 DNA, 60 bases in frame from base 1. These data originate in a study of blood T cell repertoires in COVID-19 (dated by TCRdb to about 2020). About the study as a whole: Collaborator samples came from the United States, Italy and Spain and covered acute and convalescent phases of COVID-19. The material from the prospective study consisted of cDNA or gDNA derived from T cells, B-cell-depleted T cells, or PBMCs. Subjects who had been exposed to COVID-19, were actively infected with it, or had recovered from it provided the deeply sampled blood TCRbeta repertoires that made up the dataset. The repertoires were released in a freely available public database meant as a resource for research on the immune response to SARS-CoV-2. The samples were drawn from two sources: the first 160 participants of the ongoing ImmuneRACE study, and fewer than 1,500 subjects contributed by 6 global collaborators. Sample metadata almost always included a de-identified subject ID, COVID-19 status, age in years and sex. Where HLA class I and class II types were available, the types were taken from metadata supplied by the sample provider, not from assay-based typing.

The immunoSEQ Assay, a bias-controlled multiplex PCR, was used to amplify TCRbeta CDR3 regions from genomic DNA. On the authors' methods: Within the assay, amplification of reference gene primers was used to estimate how many nucleated cells each sample contained. Sequence reads were collapsed and filtered to measure the absolute abundance of every unique TCRbeta CDR3 rearrangement. For each sample, productive Simpson clonality was calculated as the square root of Simpson's diversity index over productive rearrangements. The table comes from immuneACCESS by way of TCRdb, which keeps in-frame sequences with V and J called. Part of the clones is missing from these tables; in studies checked, under half for an unresolved V gene and the rest for unknown reasons. The D gene and trimming were derived from the DNA, and the V and J assignments and clone size from that table. The table for this sample lists tens of thousands of clones; around 80% of them were counted only once. In total, the top ten clones hold 3% to 3.5% of the sample.

Study-wide findings and limitations: The quantity of clinical and demographic metadata differed by source and by participant and was supplied without curation.

This TCR was recovered from a man aged 55 to 70 with acute or convalescent COVID-19. Sequenced: peripheral blood. This receptor chain uses TRBV3-1 (or the pseudogene TRBV3-2) and TRBJ2-3, with TRBD2 as a weak D call on 5 bases. DNA sequence: TGTGCCAGCAGCACCCCCCTGGGCGGCCAGCCTGCTTCGGGGATAGATACGCAGTATTTT. The translation is CASSTPLGGQPASGIDTQYF.